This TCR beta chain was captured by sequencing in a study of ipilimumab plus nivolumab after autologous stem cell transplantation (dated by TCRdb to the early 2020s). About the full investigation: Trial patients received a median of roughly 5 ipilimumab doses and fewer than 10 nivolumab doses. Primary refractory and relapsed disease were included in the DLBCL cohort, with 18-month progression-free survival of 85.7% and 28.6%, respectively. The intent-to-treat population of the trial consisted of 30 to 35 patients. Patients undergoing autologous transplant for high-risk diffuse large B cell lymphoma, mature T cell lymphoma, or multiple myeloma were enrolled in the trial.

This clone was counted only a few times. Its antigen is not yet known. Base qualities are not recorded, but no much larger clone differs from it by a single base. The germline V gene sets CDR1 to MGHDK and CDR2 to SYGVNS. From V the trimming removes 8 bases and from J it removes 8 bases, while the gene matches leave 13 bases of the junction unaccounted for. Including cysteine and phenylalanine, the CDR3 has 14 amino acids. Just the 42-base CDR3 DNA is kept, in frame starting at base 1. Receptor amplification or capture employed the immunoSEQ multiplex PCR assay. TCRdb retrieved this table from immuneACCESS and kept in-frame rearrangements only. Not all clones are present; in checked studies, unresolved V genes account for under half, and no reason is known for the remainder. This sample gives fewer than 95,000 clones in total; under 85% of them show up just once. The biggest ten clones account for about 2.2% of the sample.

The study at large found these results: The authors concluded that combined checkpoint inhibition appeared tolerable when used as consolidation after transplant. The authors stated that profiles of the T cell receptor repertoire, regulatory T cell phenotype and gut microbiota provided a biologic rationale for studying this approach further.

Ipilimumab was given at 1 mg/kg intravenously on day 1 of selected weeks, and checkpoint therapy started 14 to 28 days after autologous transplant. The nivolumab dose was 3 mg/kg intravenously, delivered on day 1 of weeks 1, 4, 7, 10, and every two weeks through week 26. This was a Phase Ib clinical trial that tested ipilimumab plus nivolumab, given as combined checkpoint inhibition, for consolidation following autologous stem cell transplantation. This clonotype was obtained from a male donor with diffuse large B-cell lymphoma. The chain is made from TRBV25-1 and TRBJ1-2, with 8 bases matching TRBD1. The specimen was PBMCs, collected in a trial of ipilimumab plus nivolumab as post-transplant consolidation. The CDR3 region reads CASRETGEGLGYTF. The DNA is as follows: TGTGCCAGCCGAGAGACAGGGGAGGGCCTGGGCTACACCTTC.